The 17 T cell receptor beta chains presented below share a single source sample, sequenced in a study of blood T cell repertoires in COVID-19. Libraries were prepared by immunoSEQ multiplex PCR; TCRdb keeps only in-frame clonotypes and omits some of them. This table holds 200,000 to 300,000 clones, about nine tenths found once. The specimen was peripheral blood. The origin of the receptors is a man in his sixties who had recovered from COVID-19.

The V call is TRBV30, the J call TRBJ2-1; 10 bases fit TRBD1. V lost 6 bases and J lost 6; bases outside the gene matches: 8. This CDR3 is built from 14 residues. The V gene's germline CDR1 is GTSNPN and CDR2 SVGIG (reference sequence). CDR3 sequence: CACRAGQGSNEQFF. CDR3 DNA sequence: TGTGCCTGCCGTGCGGGACAGGGGTCCAATGAGCAGTTCTTC.

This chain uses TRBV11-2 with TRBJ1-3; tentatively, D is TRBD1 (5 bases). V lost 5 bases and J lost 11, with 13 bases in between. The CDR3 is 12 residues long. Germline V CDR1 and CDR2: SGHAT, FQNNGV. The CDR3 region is CASSIRGLAIYF. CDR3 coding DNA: TGTGCCAGCAGCATTAGGGGCCTCGCCATATATTTT.

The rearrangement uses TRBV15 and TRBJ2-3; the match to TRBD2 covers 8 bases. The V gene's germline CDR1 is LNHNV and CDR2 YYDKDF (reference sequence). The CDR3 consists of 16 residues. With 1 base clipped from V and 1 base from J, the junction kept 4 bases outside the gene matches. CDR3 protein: CATSRGRGGGTDTQYF. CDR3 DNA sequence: TGTGCCACCAGCAGAGGCCGGGGGGGTGGCACAGATACGCAGTATTTT.

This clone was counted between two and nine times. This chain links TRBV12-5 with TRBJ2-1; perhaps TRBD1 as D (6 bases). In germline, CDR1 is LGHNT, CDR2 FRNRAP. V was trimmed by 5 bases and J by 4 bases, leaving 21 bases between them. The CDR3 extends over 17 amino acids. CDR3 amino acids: CASGNPTGEHIYNEQFF. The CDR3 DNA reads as TGTGCTAGTGGTAATCCGACAGGCGAGCATATTTACAATGAGCAGTTCTTC.

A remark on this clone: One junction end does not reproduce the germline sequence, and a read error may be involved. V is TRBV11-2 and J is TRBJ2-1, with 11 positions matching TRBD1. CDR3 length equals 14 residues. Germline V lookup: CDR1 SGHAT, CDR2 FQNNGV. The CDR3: CTSSQDRGLNEQFF. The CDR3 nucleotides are TGTACCAGCAGCCAGGACAGGGGGCTCAATGAGCAGTTCTTC.

CDR3 sequence (DNA): TGTGCCAGCAGCTCGGGATCCGGGACAGGGGGGGAGCTGTTTTTT. It codes for CASSSGSGTGGELFF. The rearrangement joins TRBV11-1 to TRBJ2-2; 9 positions agree with TRBD1. This CDR3 comprises 15 residues. V lost 4 bases, J lost 8 bases, and 8 bases stayed unmatched. Germline CDR1 and CDR2: SGHAT and FQDESV (reference sequence).

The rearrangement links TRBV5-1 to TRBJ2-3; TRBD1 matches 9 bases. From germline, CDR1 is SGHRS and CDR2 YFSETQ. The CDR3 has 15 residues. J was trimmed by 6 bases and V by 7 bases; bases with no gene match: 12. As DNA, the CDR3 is TGCGCCAGCCGCCGGGGACAGGGAGTTTTGGATACGCAGTATTTT. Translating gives CASRRGQGVLDTQYF. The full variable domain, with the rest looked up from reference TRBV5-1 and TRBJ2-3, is KAGVTQTPRYLIKTRGQQVTLSCSPISGHRSVSWYQQTPGQGLQFLFEYFSETQRNKGNFPGRFSGRQFSNSRSEMNVSTLELGDSALYLCASRRGQGVLDTQYFGPGTRLTVL.

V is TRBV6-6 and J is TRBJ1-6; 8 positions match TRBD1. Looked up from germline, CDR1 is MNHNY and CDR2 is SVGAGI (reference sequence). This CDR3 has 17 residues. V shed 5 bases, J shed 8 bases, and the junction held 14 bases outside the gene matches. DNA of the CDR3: TGTGCCAGCAGTCCGGACAGGGATGTGCCTTATTATTCACCCCTCCACTTT. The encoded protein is CASSPDRDVPYYSPLHF.

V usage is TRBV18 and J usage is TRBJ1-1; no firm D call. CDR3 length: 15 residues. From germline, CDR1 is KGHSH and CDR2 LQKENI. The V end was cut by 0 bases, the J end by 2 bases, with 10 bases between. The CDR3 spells CASSPPSQTNTEAFF. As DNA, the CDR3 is TGTGCCAGCTCACCACCGAGTCAGACTAACACTGAAGCTTTCTTT.

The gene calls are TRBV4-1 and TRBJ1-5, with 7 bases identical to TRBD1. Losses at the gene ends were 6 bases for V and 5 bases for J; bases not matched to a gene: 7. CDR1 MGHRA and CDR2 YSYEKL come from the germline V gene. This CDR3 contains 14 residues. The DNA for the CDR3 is TGCGCCAGCAGACTAAGGACAGGTGATCAGCCCCAGCATTTT. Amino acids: CASRLRTGDQPQHF.

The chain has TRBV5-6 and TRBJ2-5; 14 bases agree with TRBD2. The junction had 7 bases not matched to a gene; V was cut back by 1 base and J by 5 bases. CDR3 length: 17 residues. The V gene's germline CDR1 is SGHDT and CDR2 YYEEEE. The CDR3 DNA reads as TGTGCCAGCAGCTTGATGGGACTAGCGGGGGACGAGGAGACCCAGTACTTC. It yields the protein CASSLMGLAGDEETQYF.

As DNA, the CDR3 is TGTGCCAGCAGCCAAGGAGGTCGAGGGGGCAAGTCACCCCTCCACTTT. Its translation: CASSQGGRGGKSPLHF. The chain has TRBV14 and TRBJ1-6, with 7 bases that match TRBD1. J lost 10 bases, V lost 1 base, and 10 bases had no gene match. The CDR3 consists of 16 residues. Germline V gene data show CDR1 as SGHDN and CDR2 as FVKESK.

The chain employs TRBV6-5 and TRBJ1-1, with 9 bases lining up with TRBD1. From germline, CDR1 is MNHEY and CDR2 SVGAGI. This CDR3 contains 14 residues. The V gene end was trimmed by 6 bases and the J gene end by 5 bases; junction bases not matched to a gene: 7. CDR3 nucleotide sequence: TGTGCCAGCAGCTTACAGGGGGCCCGGACTGAAGCTTTCTTT. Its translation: CASSLQGARTEAFF.

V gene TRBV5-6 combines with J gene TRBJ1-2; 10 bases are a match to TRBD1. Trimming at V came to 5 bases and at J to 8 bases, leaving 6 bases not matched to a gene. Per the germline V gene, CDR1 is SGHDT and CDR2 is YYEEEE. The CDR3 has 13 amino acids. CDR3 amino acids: CASSETGGAGYTF. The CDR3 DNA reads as TGTGCCAGCAGTGAGACAGGGGGCGCGGGCTACACCTTC.

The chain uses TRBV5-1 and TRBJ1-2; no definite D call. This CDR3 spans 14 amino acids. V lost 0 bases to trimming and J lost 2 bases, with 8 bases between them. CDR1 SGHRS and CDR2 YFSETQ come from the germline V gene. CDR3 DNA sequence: TGCGCCAGCAGCTTGGGTCTGTCGAACTATGGCTACACCTTC. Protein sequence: CASSLGLSNYGYTF.

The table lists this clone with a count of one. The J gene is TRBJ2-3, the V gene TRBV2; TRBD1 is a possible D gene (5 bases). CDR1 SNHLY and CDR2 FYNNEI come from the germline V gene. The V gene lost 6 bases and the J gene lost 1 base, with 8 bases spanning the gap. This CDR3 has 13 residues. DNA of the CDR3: TGTGCCAGCAGGGGGCACGGCACAGATACGCAGTATTTT. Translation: CASRGHGTDTQYF.

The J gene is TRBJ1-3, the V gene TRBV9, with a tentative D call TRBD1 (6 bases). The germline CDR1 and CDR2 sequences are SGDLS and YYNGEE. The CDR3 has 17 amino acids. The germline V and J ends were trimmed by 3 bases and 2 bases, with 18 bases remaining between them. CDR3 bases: TGTGCCAGCAGCGCCGACCCAAGGCAGGGGACTGGAAACACCATATATTTT. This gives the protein CASSADPRQGTGNTIYF.